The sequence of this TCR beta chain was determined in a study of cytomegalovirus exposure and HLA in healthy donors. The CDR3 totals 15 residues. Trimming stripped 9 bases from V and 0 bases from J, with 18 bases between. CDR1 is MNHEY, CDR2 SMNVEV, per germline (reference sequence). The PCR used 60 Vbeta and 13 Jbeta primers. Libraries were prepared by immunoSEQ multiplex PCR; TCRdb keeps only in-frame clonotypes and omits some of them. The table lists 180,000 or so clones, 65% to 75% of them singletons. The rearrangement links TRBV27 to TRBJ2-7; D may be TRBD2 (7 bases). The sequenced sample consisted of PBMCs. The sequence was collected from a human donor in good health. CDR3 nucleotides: TGTGCCAGTCACATGGGAGGGGGGTCCTCCTACGAGCAGTACTTC. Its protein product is CASHMGGGSSYEQYF.